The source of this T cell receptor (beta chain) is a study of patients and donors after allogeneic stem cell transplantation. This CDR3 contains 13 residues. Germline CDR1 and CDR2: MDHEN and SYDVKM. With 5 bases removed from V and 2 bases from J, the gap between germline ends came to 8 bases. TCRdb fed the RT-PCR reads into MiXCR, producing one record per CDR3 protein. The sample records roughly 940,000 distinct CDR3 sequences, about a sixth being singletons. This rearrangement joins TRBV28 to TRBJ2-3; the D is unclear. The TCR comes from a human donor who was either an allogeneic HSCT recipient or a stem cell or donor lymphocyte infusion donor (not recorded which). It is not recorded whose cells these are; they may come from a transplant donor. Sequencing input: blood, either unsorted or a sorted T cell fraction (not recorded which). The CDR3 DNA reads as TGTGCCAGCAGTCCGGATAACACAGATACGCAGTATTTT. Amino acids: CASSPDNTDTQYF.